Listed below are T cell receptor beta chains from one sample, sequenced in a study of blood T cell repertoires in COVID-19. Clones were read by immunoSEQ multiplex PCR, and TCRdb kept only the in-frame ones, dropping some. The sample holds about 240,000 clones, 83% seen once. The specimen sequenced was PBMCs or T cells enriched from blood (not recorded which). These receptors were collected from a woman aged 35 to 49 who had been exposed to COVID-19. Each CDR3 is given with its conserved first and last residue. Each record gives: CDR3 DNA, CDR3 protein, J gene, D gene, V gene, clone size. A D gene is named only where the DNA matches it firmly. Clone size appears in some rows only: once, few, many, or a class for an expanded clone.

TGTGCCAGCAGCTTAACAGGGGCGAAAGCCCCTGAAGCTTTCTTT	CASSLTGAKAPEAFF	TRBJ1-1	TRBD1	TRBV13	.
TGCAGCGCCAAGGCGGCACCCTATGGCTACACCTTC	CSAKAAPYGYTF	TRBJ1-2	.	TRBV29-1	.
TGTGCCTGGTCGAACGGTGACACCGGGGAGCTGTTTTTT	CAWSNGDTGELFF	TRBJ2-2	.	TRBV30	few
TGTGCCAGCAGTTACTCTAGGGGGTCGGGCAATCAGCCCCAGCATTTT	CASSYSRGSGNQPQHF	TRBJ1-5	.	TRBV6-2/TRBV6-3	.
TGTGCCAGCAGCCCTCAACAGGGGGCGGGATATGGCTACACCTTC	CASSPQQGAGYGYTF	TRBJ1-2	TRBD1	TRBV7-2	.
TGTGCCAGCAGCTCAGGTTTCCCCGAGCAGTACTTC	CASSSGFPEQYF	TRBJ2-7	.	TRBV7-2	.
TGTGCCAGCAGCCTACGGACCGCAACAGGGCCCGGGGAGCTGTTTTTT	CASSLRTATGPGELFF	TRBJ2-2	.	TRBV3-1/TRBV3-2	.
TGTGCCAGCAGGGAGGGGACAGAACGTTCACCCCTCCACTTT	CASREGTERSPLHF	TRBJ1-6	TRBD1	TRBV6-5	many
TGTGCCAGCAGTGGACAAGTAGGGGGCTACACCTTC	CASSGQVGGYTF	TRBJ1-2	.	TRBV6-2/TRBV6-3	few
TGCGCCAGCAGCTCAGCGGGGGGGCCTACAGATACGCAGTATTTT	CASSSAGGPTDTQYF	TRBJ2-3	TRBD2	TRBV5-1	.
TGCAGTGCTAGATCCTTTGAGACCCAGTACTTC	CSARSFETQYF	TRBJ2-5	.	TRBV20-1	.
TGTGCCAGCAGGGAAGGCGGGGGGGACTACAATGAGCAGTTCTTC	CASREGGGDYNEQFF	TRBJ2-1	TRBD2	TRBV5-4	.
TGTGCCAGCAGTTACGGACAGGGCCTGAACACTGAAGCTTTCTTT	CASSYGQGLNTEAFF	TRBJ1-1	TRBD1	TRBV6-5	.
TGTGCCAGCAGCGTAGTCGCGGAAAGAAACACCATATATTTT	CASSVVAERNTIYF	TRBJ1-3	.	TRBV9	.
TGTGCCAGCAGTTACGGGCAAGGCAATCAGCCCCAGCATTTT	CASSYGQGNQPQHF	TRBJ1-5	.	TRBV6-5	.
TGTGCCAGCAGCTTACTCGAGCTTTATACCTACGAGCAGTACTTC	CASSLLELYTYEQYF	TRBJ2-7	.	TRBV7-9	.
TGCGCCAGCAGCCAAGATTGGGACACCCTCCAGAACACTGAAGCTTTCTTT	CASSQDWDTLQNTEAFF	TRBJ1-1	.	TRBV4-1	.
TGTGCCAGCATCCTAGAGGGATACTATGGCTACACCTTC	CASILEGYYGYTF	TRBJ1-2	.	TRBV5-6	.
TGCAGTGCTAGTGGGGGGGGCAACGAGCAGTACTTC	CSASGGGNEQYF	TRBJ2-7	.	TRBV20-1	.
TGTGCCAGTACCACCCGTAGGGAGGGTGGCTACACCTTC	CASTTRREGGYTF	TRBJ1-2	.	TRBV19	.
TGTGCCAGCAGCCCCCCCCGGAGTAGTCACTATGGCTACACCTTC	CASSPPRSSHYGYTF	TRBJ1-2	.	TRBV7-9	.
TGTGCCAGCAGCCGGAGGGGAGGACTCACCACAGATACGCAGTATTTT	CASSRRGGLTTDTQYF	TRBJ2-3	.	TRBV14	.
TGCAGCGCGACAGGGGGAAACTATGGCTACACCTTC	CSATGGNYGYTF	TRBJ1-2	TRBD1	TRBV29-1	.
TGTGCCAGCAGCGTAGGGGGGGGCCACCAAGAGACCCAGTACTTC	CASSVGGGHQETQYF	TRBJ2-5	.	TRBV9	.
TGTGCTAGTGGTTTGCAGGGGATGACTGAAGCTTTCTTT	CASGLQGMTEAFF	TRBJ1-1	.	TRBV12-5	.
TGCGCCAGTACGGGACTAGCGGGGGCCAGCACAGATACGCAGTATTTT	CASTGLAGASTDTQYF	TRBJ2-3	TRBD2	TRBV5-1	.
TGTGCCAGCAATACTAACTATGGCTACACCTTC	CASNTNYGYTF	TRBJ1-2	.	TRBV28	once
TGTGCCAGCAGCGACTCCACAGGGGGCTACAATGAGCAGTTCTTC	CASSDSTGGYNEQFF	TRBJ2-1	TRBD1	TRBV7-3	.
TGTGCCAGCAGCCAGGGACAGGGGAAAGGTGAAAAACTGTTTTTT	CASSQGQGKGEKLFF	TRBJ1-4	TRBD1	TRBV4-2	once
TGTGCCAGCAGCTTAGATCCTAGCGGGAGCTCCTACGAGCAGTACTTC	CASSLDPSGSSYEQYF	TRBJ2-7	TRBD2	TRBV11-2	.
TGTGCCAGTAGTATCCCTCCCTACGAGCAGTACTTC	CASSIPPYEQYF	TRBJ2-7	.	TRBV19	.